This record looks at one T cell receptor beta chain sequence and its context. The data originate from a study of blood T cell repertoires in COVID-19. Turning to the study itself: Sites in the United States, Italy and Spain provided acute and convalescent COVID-19 samples. The analysed material was cDNA or gDNA that came from T cells, B-cell-depleted T cells, or PBMCs.

Per the original methods: Scientists estimated how many nucleated cells there were by amplifying reference gene primers. TCRdb's table, derived via immunoSEQ multiplex PCR, lists solely in-frame clones and lacks some. The V and J calls and the clone size are those of that table, but D and trimming were determined from the DNA. The table lists about 210,000 clones, approximately 82% of them singletons, with around 2.5% in the top ten. The length of the CDR3 is 16 residues. The germline V and J ends were trimmed by 3 bases and 2 bases, with 13 bases remaining between them. Germline CDR1 SNHLY, CDR2 FYNNEI.

The chain has TRBV2 and TRBJ2-2; D unclear. Sequencing was done on a sample of peripheral blood. The receptor comes from a man aged 40-50 years who had recovered from COVID-19. The CDR3 bases are TGTGCCAGCAGTGACGTCGCGGCACTTAACACCGGGGAGCTGTTTTTT. Its translation is CASSDVAALNTGELFF.